Reported below is one T cell receptor (beta chain). This clonotype appeared many times. Its antigen is still unknown. Qualities for individual bases were not recorded, and no much larger clone is one base off. The record originates from a study of neurological immune-mediated disorders (dated by TCRdb to the late 2010s). A note on the overall study: Among the approximately 34 multiple sclerosis patients, relapsing-remitting MS accounted for around 30 and secondary progressive MS accounted for 3. The study compared peripheral blood TCR-beta repertoires of HTLV-I-associated myelopathy (HAM/TSP) patients, multiple sclerosis patients and healthy controls using UMI-based sequencing. Of the approximately 65 subjects in the cohort, about 14 were HAM/TSP patients, some 34 were multiple sclerosis patients, and some 20 were healthy controls. The 90 to 110 TCR-beta libraries covered PBMC samples along with longitudinal samples, technical triplicates, and paired sorted CD4+ and CD8+ T-cell subsets.

For unsorted PBMC libraries, 2 million PBMCs were used after storage in RNAlater at -80 degrees C until RNA extraction. Multiple sclerosis patients were enrolled in a US clinical protocol under which disease progression was evaluated by magnetic resonance imaging. Peripheral blood was subjected to Ficoll-Hypaque density gradient centrifugation to isolate PBMCs, which were then cryopreserved in liquid nitrogen. cDNA was synthesized by template-switch 5'RACE using a primer carrying a 10-nucleotide random unique molecular identifier by which each TCR transcript was tagged. Every sequencing run yielded over 180 million TCR-beta sequences covering 15-18 subjects. The RNeasy kit was used to extract total RNA. The KAPA Real-time Library Amplification kit was used to amplify TCR-beta VDJ regions with primers for the TCR constant region and the 5'RACE anchor. Sample indexes and Illumina adaptors were added in a first PCR, after which library yield was increased in a second PCR. The roughly 650 bp TCR product was size-selected on a 2% E-gel SizeSelection system after Ampure bead purification. Before pooling, libraries had their quality checked on a Bioanalyzer, their concentration measured with Qubit, and their quantity determined with the Kapa Library Quantification kit. Paired-end 2 x 150 bp sequencing of the libraries was performed on an Illumina HiSeq 2500. To increase sequence diversity, about 25-30% phiX was spiked into each library pool. The original methods were these. The UMI-based MiGEC pipeline processed quality-filtered reads and removed over 80% of raw TCR sequences during error correction. IMGT germline references were used for alignment of VDJ genes, and clonotypes were defined by a unique CDR3 amino acid sequence together with V-J genes. Clonal expansion, Shannon diversity and CDR3 relatedness were evaluated with VDJtools (CalcPairwiseDistances, ClusterSamples), while phylogenetic trees were built in CLCbio workbench. Clones with at least 8 unique UMIs were defined as expanded, with this threshold being based on coefficient-of-variation modelling across technical triplicates. Using fastp trimming at Q25 and MiXCR clonotype assembly, TCRdb reanalyzed the public sequencing data and kept in-frame beta chains. Entries that share a CDR3 protein sequence are merged under the most common genes and DNA. The V and J calls were not made by the authors but by TCRdb's processing. Counted in this sample were 110,000 or so distinct CDR3 sequences; about 3.4% of them appeared once. Of the sample, over 1% is held by the ten largest clones.

Broader findings and caveats from the paper: TCR clonal expansion was highest in HAM/TSP patients and lowest in MS patients, with MS patients falling below even healthy controls. Repertoires from 18 of 34 MS patients were grouped by phylogenetic analysis into a cluster of related CDR3 sequences, suggesting a possible repertoire-level signature. No association of the MS cluster with clinical or MRI features was observed, and the need for larger cohorts was stated by the authors. Across subjects, expanded clones never shared an identical CDR3 amino acid sequence, which suggests that the TCR-beta repertoires in every group were private.

The sample consisted of PBMCs. This clonotype was obtained from a woman aged 25 to 39 with multiple sclerosis.

CDR3 sequence: CSAGLTTDTQYF. At the DNA level, the sequence is TGCAGTGCTGGGCTCACCACAGATACGCAGTATTTT. This sequence uses TRBV20-1 and TRBJ2-3; the D gene identity is not certain. The V and J ends are trimmed by 5 bases and 2 bases, leaving 8 bases between them. As encoded in the germline V gene (reference sequence), CDR1 is DFQATT while CDR2 is SNEGSKA. The CDR3 spans 12 residues, from the cysteine through the phenylalanine. Kept here is only the CDR3 DNA, which spans 36 bases and is read in frame from base 1.